The 11 T cell receptor beta chains presented below share a single source sample, sequenced in a study of blood T cell repertoires in COVID-19. Produced via immunoSEQ multiplex PCR; TCRdb's table is partial and in-frame only. Of 350,000 to 400,000 clones listed, around 90% are singletons. The specimen sequenced was PBMCs or T cells enriched from blood (not recorded which). These receptors were collected from a woman younger than 30 who had recovered from COVID-19.

In regard to this clone: This sample includes further DNA sequences coding for the same CDR3. The V call is TRBV11-2, the J call TRBJ2-5, with 8 positions matching TRBD1. Germline trimming cut 1 base from V and 2 bases from J; bases unmatched to any gene: 0. Germline V CDR1 and CDR2: SGHAT, FQNNGV. This CDR3 is 14 amino acids long. The DNA for the CDR3 is TGTGCCAGCAGCTTAGGACAGGGGCAAGAGACCCAGTACTTC. It specifies CASSLGQGQETQYF.

This chain links TRBV6-2 or TRBV6-3 with TRBJ2-3; TRBD2 might be the D (5 bases). The CDR3 has 14 amino acids. Trimming pared 6 bases from V and 9 bases from J, leaving 19 bases between. Germline V lookup: CDR1 MNHEY, CDR2 SVGEGT. CDR3 protein: CASSDWIGILTQYF. The CDR3 nucleotides are TGTGCCAGCAGCGACTGGATCGGGATTTTAACGCAGTATTTT.

This rearrangement joins TRBV5-1 to TRBJ1-6; weak D call: TRBD1 (6 bases). The CDR3 length is 16 residues. Trimming pared 1 base from V and 6 bases from J, leaving 14 bases between. The germline V gene encodes CDR1 SGHRS and CDR2 YFSETQ. Written as DNA, the CDR3 is TGCGCCAGCAGCTTGACTCAACAGGGAAGTAATTCACCCCTCCACTTT. Translated: CASSLTQQGSNSPLHF. The variable domain in full, with the rest retrieved from reference TRBV5-1 and TRBJ1-6, is KAGVTQTPRYLIKTRGQQVTLSCSPISGHRSVSWYQQTPGQGLQFLFEYFSETQRNKGNFPGRFSGRQFSNSRSEMNVSTLELGDSALYLCASSLTQQGSNSPLHFGNGTRLTVT.

This chain connects TRBV10-3 to TRBJ1-1; TRBD1 agrees at 7 bases. The V gene end was trimmed by 11 bases and the J gene end by 4 bases; junction bases not matched to a gene: 10. The CDR3 has 13 residues. CDR1 and CDR2 (germline): ENHRY, SYGVKD. This CDR3 reads CALSDRLRTEAFF. The CDR3 DNA sequence: TGTGCCCTTTCGGACAGGTTGCGCACTGAAGCTTTCTTT.

J is TRBJ2-4 and V is TRBV19; 8 bases are a match to TRBD1. The CDR3 is made up of 13 amino acids. CDR1 LNHDA and CDR2 SQIVND come from the germline V gene (reference sequence). V lost 11 bases, J lost 6 bases, and 9 bases stayed unmatched. The CDR3: CAGATQGGNIQYF. The CDR3 coding sequence is TGTGCCGGCGCCACACAGGGGGGAAACATTCAGTACTTC.

The rearrangement joins TRBV27 to TRBJ1-2; D not certain. The CDR3 covers 13 residues. Trimming removed 8 bases at V and 3 bases at J, with 13 bases between. CDR1 is MNHEY, CDR2 SMNVEV, per germline (reference sequence). CDR3 residues: CASRGTNDYGYTF. In nucleotides, the CDR3 is TGTGCCAGCCGAGGCACCAATGACTATGGCTACACCTTC.

J is TRBJ1-2 and V is TRBV6-5, with D perhaps matching TRBD1 (5 bases). The germline CDR1 and CDR2 sequences are MNHEY and SVGAGI. V was clipped by 11 bases and J by 7 bases, with 23 bases between them. The CDR3 loop spans 14 amino acids. CDR3 sequence reads: CAAGRWAGSTGYTF. CDR3 in DNA: TGTGCCGCCGGAAGGTGGGCAGGGTCAACTGGCTACACCTTC.

This chain links TRBV25-1 with TRBJ1-5, with no clear D. Germline-derived CDR1 and CDR2 are MGHDK and SYGVNS. Trimming cost V 1 base and J 8 bases, with 9 bases left between them. The CDR3 consists of 13 residues. The CDR3 DNA follows: TGTGCCAGCAGTGAATTTCGGGAGAAGCCCCAGCATTTT. It is translated as CASSEFREKPQHF.

This chain links TRBV11-2 with TRBJ1-6, with 9 bases lining up with TRBD1. Germline values: CDR1 SGHAT, CDR2 FQNNGV. Trimming removed 5 bases from V and 9 bases from J; junction bases left unmatched: 8. The CDR3 runs 15 residues. The CDR3 sequence: CASSPTRDRASPLHF. Written as DNA, the CDR3 is TGTGCCAGCAGCCCAACCCGGGACAGGGCTTCACCCCTCCACTTT.

The chain links TRBV19 to TRBJ2-1; 8 bases agree with TRBD1. CDR1 is LNHDA and CDR2 is SQIVND in the germline V gene (reference sequence). The CDR3 covers 16 residues. V lost 3 bases, J lost 2 bases, and 6 bases stayed unmatched. The CDR3 here is CASSMGPGGTYNEQFF. The CDR3 nucleotides read TGTGCCAGTAGTATGGGGCCAGGGGGCACCTACAATGAGCAGTTCTTC.

The chain recombines TRBV7-9 with TRBJ2-5; D may be TRBD1 (6 bases). The germline CDR1 and CDR2 sequences are SEHNR and FQNEAQ (reference sequence). This CDR3 is 16 amino acids long. Between the trimmed V and J ends, which lost 2 bases and 1 base, there was a span of 14 bases. Written as DNA, the CDR3 is TGTGCCAGCAGCTTAAACAGGGCGGCGACCCAAGAGACCCAGTACTTC. It specifies CASSLNRAATQETQYF.